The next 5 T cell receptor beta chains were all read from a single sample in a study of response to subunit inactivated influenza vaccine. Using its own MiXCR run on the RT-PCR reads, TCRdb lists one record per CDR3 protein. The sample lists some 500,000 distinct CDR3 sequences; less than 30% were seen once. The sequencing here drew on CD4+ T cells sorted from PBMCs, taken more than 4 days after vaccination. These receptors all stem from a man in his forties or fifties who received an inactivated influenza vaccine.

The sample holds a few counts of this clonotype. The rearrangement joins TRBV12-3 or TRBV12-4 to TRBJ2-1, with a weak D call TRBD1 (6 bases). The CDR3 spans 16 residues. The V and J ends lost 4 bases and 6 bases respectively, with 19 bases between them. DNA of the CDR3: TGTGCCAGCAGTTACTGGACAGTGAACATCCGCAATGAGCAGTTCTTC. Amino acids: CASSYWTVNIRNEQFF.

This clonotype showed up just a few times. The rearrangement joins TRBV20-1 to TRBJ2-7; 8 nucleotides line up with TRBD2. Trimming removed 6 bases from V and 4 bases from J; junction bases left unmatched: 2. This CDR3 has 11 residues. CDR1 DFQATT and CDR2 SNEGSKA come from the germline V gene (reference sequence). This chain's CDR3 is CSAEREYEQYF. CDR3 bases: TGCAGTGCCGAGCGGGAGTACGAGCAGTACTTC.

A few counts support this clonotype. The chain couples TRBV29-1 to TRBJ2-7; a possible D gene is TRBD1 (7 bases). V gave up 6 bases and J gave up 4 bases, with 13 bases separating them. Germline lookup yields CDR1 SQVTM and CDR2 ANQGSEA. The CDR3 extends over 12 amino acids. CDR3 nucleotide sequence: TGCAGCGTATCGACAGGGAGGTACGAGCAGTACTTC. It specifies CSVSTGRYEQYF.

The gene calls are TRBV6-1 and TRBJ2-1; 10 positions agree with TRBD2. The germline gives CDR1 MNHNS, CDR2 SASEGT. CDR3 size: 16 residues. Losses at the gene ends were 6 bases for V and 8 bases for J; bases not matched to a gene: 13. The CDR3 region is CASRRLAGRGIHEQFF. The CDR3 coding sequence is TGTGCCAGCAGACGACTAGCGGGTCGGGGGATCCATGAGCAGTTCTTC.

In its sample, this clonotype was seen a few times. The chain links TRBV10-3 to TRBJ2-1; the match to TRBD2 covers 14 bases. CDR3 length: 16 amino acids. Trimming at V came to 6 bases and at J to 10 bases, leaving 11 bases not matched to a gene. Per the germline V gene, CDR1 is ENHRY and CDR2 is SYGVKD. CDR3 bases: TGTGCCATCAGGGCCCCGGGACTAGCGGGAGTAAACGAGCAGTTCTTC. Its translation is CAIRAPGLAGVNEQFF.